This TCR beta chain was retrieved from a study of human T cells and chemical hapten exposure (dated by TCRdb to the early 2020s). With regard to the full study: For sensitization, 2% DPC in acetone was applied to an approximately 2 cm by approximately 2 cm area of upper inner arm skin. Blood for TCR sequencing was provided by twenty-nine alopecia patients at one to four time points (pre-sensitization, 2, 6 and 24 weeks). Blood was sampled from patients pre-sensitization (week 0) and at 2, 6 and about 24 weeks after DPC sensitization. Alopecia areata with under or over 50% scalp involvement, alopecia totalis and alopecia universalis were represented in the patient cohort, which was mostly female. Patch testing on the upper back used Finn chambers containing 0.01% DPC, with scoring done after 6 days according to International Contact Dermatitis Research Group standards. Patients additionally received weekly therapeutic DPC doses to the scalp throughout the approximately 25-week study period. The study tracked peripheral blood TCR repertoire changes in vivo during primary and secondary sensitization to the hapten diphenylcyclopropenone (DPC) in alopecia patients. Libraries were pooled for sequencing, and per-sample TCR yields varied mainly because of small differences in library volumes within the pool. On the study overall, not on this receptor specifically: Patch test score correlated positively with the number of PT1 expanded TCRs, reaching significance at thresholds 8, 16 and 32 but not at 4. All patients had alopecia, a presumed autoimmune disease, so their immune response might differ from that of healthy individuals. Repeated subsampling changed both the strength of the expansion versus patch-test correlation and the threshold at which the correlation became significant. No change with DPC sensitization was found in the number of TCRs above 1 in 1000 frequency, and no evidence of global repertoire structure alterations was found. Significantly more large CDR3 similarity clusters were formed by expanded TCRs than by pre-sensitization or healthy control sets, consistent with antigen-driven responses.

The germline V gene (reference sequence) supplies CDR1 LGHDT and CDR2 YNNKEL. From cysteine to phenylalanine, the CDR3 is 17 amino acids long. Only the CDR3 DNA is retained, 51 bases long and in frame from the first base. V and J are trimmed by 1 base and 1 base, and the gene matches miss 8 bases of the junction. This clonotype was counted between two and nine times. Its target antigen remains unknown. No clone much larger than this one lies a single base away; base qualities are absent. Libraries were constructed by RACE. These reads were obtained on a NextSeq 500. During library preparation, unique molecular identifiers were attached to individual cDNA molecules so that TCRs could be counted in a quantitative, reproducible way. From each blood RNA sample, both TCR alpha and TCR beta chains were sequenced. In the source study's methods: Samples had a median of roughly 99,000 TCRs, with a range from 23,224 to 690,600. The Decombinator software suite was used to annotate the V, J and CDR3 of the TCR reads. For the PS versus PT1 abundance plots, all samples were subsampled to the same number of TCRs (28,000). TCRs were defined as expanded if absent before sensitization and observed at least eight times at the 2-week time point. TCRdb reworked the public reads: Q25 trimming with fastp, MiXCR clone assembly, productive beta chains retained. Rows matching on CDR3 protein sequence are summarized as one entry with the most common DNA and genes. TCRdb, not the original authors, processed these V and J calls. The sample data list approximately 370,000 distinct CDR3 sequences, and around 5.5% of these were observed just once. 7% to 10% of the sample goes to the ten largest clones.

Per the publication, the time point label means: pre-sensitization, week 0. What this sample's treatment or condition label stands for: therapeutic diphenylcyclopropenone sensitization with weekly scalp DPC. At every patch-test visit, the blood draw took place before the patch test was put on. Patients were eligible if aged 18 to 70, diagnosed with alopecia and judged suitable for DPC therapy, and pregnant patients were excluded. Total RNA was isolated from unfractionated whole blood collected in Tempus Blood RNA tubes. This sequence was found in a young woman with alopecia areata. Some clones in this sample may be carry-over from other donors' samples. The chain joins TRBV3-1 to TRBJ2-5; TRBD2 aligns with 8 central bases. The sample here was whole blood, taken in connection with sensitization to the hapten diphenylcyclopropenone (DPC). The sequenced DNA is TGTGCCAGCAGCCAAGTGGGTAGCGGGGAACTCCAAGAGACCCAGTACTTC. Translated, this is CASSQVGSGELQETQYF.